The next 12 T cell receptor beta chains were all read from a single sample in a study of cytomegalovirus exposure and HLA in healthy donors. PCR employed 60 Vbeta and 13 Jbeta primers. Assay: immunoSEQ multiplex PCR; the TCRdb copy retains only in-frame clones and omits some. The repertoire holds about 130,000 clones, about 78% seen once, with about 3% in the top ten. The sequenced sample consisted of PBMCs. The origin of the receptors is a human donor in good health.

This chain connects TRBV27 to TRBJ2-1; 10 nucleotides align to TRBD2. The CDR3 covers 16 residues. V shed 5 bases and J 0 bases; nucleotides not matched to a gene: 4. Germline-derived CDR1 and CDR2 are MNHEY and SMNVEV (reference sequence). This CDR3 is CASSRIAGGSYNEQFF. The CDR3 DNA reads as TGTGCCAGCAGTCGAATAGCGGGAGGCTCCTACAATGAGCAGTTCTTC.

The genes are TRBV7-9 and TRBJ2-7; possible D gene TRBD2, 5 bases. The germline V gene has CDR1 SEHNR and CDR2 FQNEAQ (reference sequence). V lost 3 bases and J 2 bases, leaving 11 bases between the germline ends. The CDR3 runs 14 residues. The CDR3 loop reads CASSLGSATYEQYF. The CDR3 bases are TGTGCCAGCAGCTTGGGGAGCGCTACCTACGAGCAGTACTTC.

This CDR3 is CASSQGSVPNYGYTF. CDR3 bases: TGTGCCAGCAGCCAAGGTTCAGTCCCTAACTATGGCTACACCTTC. This chain links TRBV14 with TRBJ1-2; no reliable D call. Germline V gene lookup returns CDR1 SGHDN and CDR2 FVKESK. There are 15 residues in the CDR3. Trimming took 1 base from V and 0 from J, leaving 9 bases between them. The whole variable domain, filled in from reference TRBV14 and TRBJ1-2, reads EAGVTQFPSHSVIEKGQTVTLRCDPISGHDNLYWYRRVMGKEIKFLLHFVKESKQDESGMPNNRFLAERTGGTYSTLKVQPAELEDSGVYFCASSQGSVPNYGYTFGSGTRLTVV.

The chain couples TRBV27 to TRBJ2-1; 7 bases are shared with TRBD2. The V gene's germline CDR1 is MNHEY and CDR2 SMNVEV (reference sequence). The CDR3 runs 14 residues. The trim removed 3 bases at V and 5 bases at J, leaving 4 bases unmatched. CDR3 in amino acids: CASSFGTINNEQFF. In DNA form, the CDR3 reads TGTGCCAGCAGTTTTGGGACTATTAACAATGAGCAGTTCTTC.

The chain is built from TRBV15 and TRBJ2-3; 8 nucleotides match TRBD2. The CDR3 covers 16 residues. Germline loops: CDR1 LNHNV, CDR2 YYDKDF (reference sequence). With V trimmed by 5 bases and J by 4 bases, 11 bases remained unmatched. This CDR3 is CATSARAGGSADTQYF. Written as DNA, the CDR3 is TGTGCCACCAGCGCACGTGCGGGGGGATCGGCAGATACGCAGTATTTT. The variable domain in full, completed from reference TRBV15 and TRBJ2-3, reads DAMVIQNPRYQVTQFGKPVTLSCSQTLNHNVMYWYQQKSSQAPKLLFHYYDKDFNNEADTPDNFQSRRPNTSFCFLDIRSPGLGDTAMYLCATSARAGGSADTQYFGPGTRLTVL.

The V call is TRBV9, the J call TRBJ2-3; 10 nucleotides match TRBD2. The V and J ends lost 0 bases and 6 bases, in that order; junction bases with no gene match: 13. Germline CDR1 is SGDLS and CDR2 is YYNGEE. The CDR3 runs to 18 residues. CDR3 sequence (DNA): TGTGCCAGCAGCGTAGAAGTTATGAAGCGGGGGGGCCCGGATACGCAGTATTTT. Translating gives CASSVEVMKRGGPDTQYF.

The gene calls are TRBV21-1 and TRBJ2-7; the listed D gene, TRBD1, was not tested against the DNA. TRBV21-1 is a recognized pseudogene. There are 16 residues in the CDR3. CDR3 nucleotide sequence: TGTGCCAGCAGCAAAGGGGGAACGGACAGGGGTGACGAGCAGTACTTC. This gives the protein CASSKGGTDRGDEQYF.

For this clone: The sample holds other DNA sequences that translate to the same CDR3. This chain links TRBV5-4 with TRBJ1-1, with a weak D call TRBD1 (6 bases). The CDR3 has 13 residues. The germline V gene has CDR1 SGHNT and CDR2 YYREEE (reference sequence). The V end lost 6 bases, the J end lost 3 bases, and 12 bases lay between the germline ends. The CDR3 protein is CASNQTGYTEAFF. DNA of the CDR3: TGTGCCAGCAACCAGACAGGCTACACTGAAGCTTTCTTT.

This chain uses TRBV29-1 with TRBJ1-1, with 10 bases lining up with TRBD1. J was trimmed by 4 bases and V by 1 base; bases with no gene match: 6. Germline CDR1 reads SQVTM; CDR2 reads ANQGSEA. The length of the CDR3 is 15 residues. The CDR3 reads CSVEGDRGGTTEAFF. For the CDR3, the DNA is TGCAGCGTTGAAGGGGACAGGGGAGGTACCACTGAAGCTTTCTTT.

The rearrangement uses TRBV6-5 and TRBJ1-3; D is unclear. There are 15 residues in the CDR3. V lost 6 bases to trimming and J lost 0 bases, with 12 bases between them. The germline CDR1 and CDR2 sequences are MNHEY and SVGAGI. CDR3 loop: CASSRTESSGNTIYF. Written as DNA, the CDR3 is TGTGCCAGCAGCCGAACAGAGAGCTCTGGAAACACCATATATTTT.

This chain uses TRBV4-2 with TRBJ1-2; 9 nucleotides line up with TRBD1. The CDR3 covers 16 residues. V shed 0 bases, J shed 4 bases, and the junction held 6 bases outside the gene matches. CDR1 and CDR2 (germline): LGHNA, YNFKEQ. The CDR3 nucleotides are TGTGCCAGCAGCCAAGATATACAGGGGGCCTCCTATGGCTACACCTTC. Translated, it gives CASSQDIQGASYGYTF.

This chain joins TRBV30 and TRBJ1-4, with D possibly being TRBD1 (6 bases). Trimming stripped 5 bases from V and 7 bases from J, with 11 bases between. This CDR3 is built from 12 residues. CDR1 is GTSNPN, CDR2 SVGIG, per germline (reference sequence). The CDR3 coding sequence is TGTGCCTGGTCCAGGGGAAGTGAAAAACTGTTTTTT. This codes for CAWSRGSEKLFF. Full variable domain (outside the CDR3, taken from reference TRBV30 and TRBJ1-4): SQTIHQWPATLVQPVGSPLSLECTVEGTSNPNLYWYRQAAGRGLQLLFYSVGIGQISSEVPQNLSASRPQDRQFILSSKKLLLSDSGFYLCAWSRGSEKLFFGSGTQLSVL.